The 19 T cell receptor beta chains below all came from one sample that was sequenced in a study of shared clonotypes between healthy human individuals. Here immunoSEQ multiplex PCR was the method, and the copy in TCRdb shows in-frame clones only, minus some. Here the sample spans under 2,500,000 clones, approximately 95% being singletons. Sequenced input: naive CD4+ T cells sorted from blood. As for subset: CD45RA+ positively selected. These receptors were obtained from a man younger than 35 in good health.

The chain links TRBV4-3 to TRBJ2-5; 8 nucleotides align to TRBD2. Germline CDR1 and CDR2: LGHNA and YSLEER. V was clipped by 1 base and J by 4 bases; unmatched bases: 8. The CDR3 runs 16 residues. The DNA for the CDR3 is TGCGCCAGCAGCCAAGTTAGCGGGGTCGGGGGAGAGACCCAGTACTTC. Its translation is CASSQVSGVGGETQYF.

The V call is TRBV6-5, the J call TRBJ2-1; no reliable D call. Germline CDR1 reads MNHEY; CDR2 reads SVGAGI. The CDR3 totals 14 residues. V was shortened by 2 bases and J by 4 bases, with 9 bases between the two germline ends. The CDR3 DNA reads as TGTGCCAGCAGTTACGCACCCAGATACAATGAGCAGTTCTTC. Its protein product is CASSYAPRYNEQFF.

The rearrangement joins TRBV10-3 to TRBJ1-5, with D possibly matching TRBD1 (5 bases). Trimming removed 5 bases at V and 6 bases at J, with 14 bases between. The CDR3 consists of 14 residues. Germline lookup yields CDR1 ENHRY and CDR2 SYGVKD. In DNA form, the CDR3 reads TGTGCCATCAGTCTCCTACAGGATTCTCAGCCCCAGCATTTT. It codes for CAISLLQDSQPQHF.

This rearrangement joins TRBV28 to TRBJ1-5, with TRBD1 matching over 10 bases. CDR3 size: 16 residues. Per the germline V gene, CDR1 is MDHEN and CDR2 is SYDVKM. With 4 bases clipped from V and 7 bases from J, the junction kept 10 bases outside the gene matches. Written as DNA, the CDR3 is TGTGCCAGCAGTTCCATGGGACAGGGGCTAGGACAGCCCCAGCATTTT. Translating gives CASSSMGQGLGQPQHF.

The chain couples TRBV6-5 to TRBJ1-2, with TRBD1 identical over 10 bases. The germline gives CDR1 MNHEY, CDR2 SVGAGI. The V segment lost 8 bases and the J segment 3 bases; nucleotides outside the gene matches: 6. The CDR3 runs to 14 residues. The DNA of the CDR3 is TGTGCCAGCGGGTCCGGGACAGGGGACTATGGCTACACCTTC. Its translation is CASGSGTGDYGYTF.

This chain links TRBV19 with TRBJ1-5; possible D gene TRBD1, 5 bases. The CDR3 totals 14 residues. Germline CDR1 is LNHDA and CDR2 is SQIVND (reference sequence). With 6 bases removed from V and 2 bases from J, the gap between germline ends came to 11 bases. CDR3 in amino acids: CASRGLVRNQPQHF. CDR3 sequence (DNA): TGTGCCAGTAGGGGGCTCGTTCGCAATCAGCCCCAGCATTTT. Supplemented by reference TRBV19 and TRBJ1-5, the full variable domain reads DGGITQSPKYLFRKEGQNVTLSCEQNLNHDAMYWYRQDPGQGLRLIYYSQIVNDFQKGDIAEGYSVSREKKESFPLTVTSAQKNPTAFYLCASRGLVRNQPQHFGDGTRLSIL.

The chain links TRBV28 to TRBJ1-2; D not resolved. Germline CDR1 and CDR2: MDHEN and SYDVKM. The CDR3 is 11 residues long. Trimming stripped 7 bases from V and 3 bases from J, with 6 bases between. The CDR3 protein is CASTGDYGYTF. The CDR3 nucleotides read TGTGCCAGCACCGGGGACTATGGCTACACCTTC.

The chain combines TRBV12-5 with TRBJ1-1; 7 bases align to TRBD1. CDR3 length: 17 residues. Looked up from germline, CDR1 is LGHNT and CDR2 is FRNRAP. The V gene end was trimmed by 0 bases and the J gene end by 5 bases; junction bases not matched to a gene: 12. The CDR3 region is CASGLVRGGAGMTEAFF. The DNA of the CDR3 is TGTGCTAGTGGTTTGGTCCGAGGGGGCGCAGGTATGACTGAAGCTTTCTTT. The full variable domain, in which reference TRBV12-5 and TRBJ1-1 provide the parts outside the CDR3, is DARVTQTPRHKVTEMGQEVTMRCQPILGHNTVFWYRQTMMQGLELLAYFRNRAPLDDSGMPKDRFSAEMPDATLATLKIQPSEPRDSAVYFCASGLVRGGAGMTEAFFGQGTRLTVV.

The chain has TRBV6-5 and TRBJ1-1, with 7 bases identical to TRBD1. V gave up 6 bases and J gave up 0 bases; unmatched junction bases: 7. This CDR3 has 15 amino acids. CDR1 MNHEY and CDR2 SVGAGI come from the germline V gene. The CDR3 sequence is CASRSLGQMNTEAFF. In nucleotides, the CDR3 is TGTGCCAGCAGATCCCTGGGACAGATGAACACTGAAGCTTTCTTT.

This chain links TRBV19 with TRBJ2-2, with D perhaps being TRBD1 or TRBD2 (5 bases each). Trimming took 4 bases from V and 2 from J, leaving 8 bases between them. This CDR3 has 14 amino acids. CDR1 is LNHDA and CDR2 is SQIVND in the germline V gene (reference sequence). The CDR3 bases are TGTGCCAGTAGTACGTGGGACAACACCGGGGAGCTGTTTTTT. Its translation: CASSTWDNTGELFF.

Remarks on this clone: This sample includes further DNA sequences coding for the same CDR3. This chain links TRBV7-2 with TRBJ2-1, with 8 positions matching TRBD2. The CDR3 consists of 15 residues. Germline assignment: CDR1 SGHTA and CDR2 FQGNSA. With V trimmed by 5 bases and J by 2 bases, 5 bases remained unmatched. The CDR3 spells CASSPPGLAYNEQFF. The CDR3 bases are TGTGCCAGCAGCCCACCGGGACTAGCCTACAATGAGCAGTTCTTC.

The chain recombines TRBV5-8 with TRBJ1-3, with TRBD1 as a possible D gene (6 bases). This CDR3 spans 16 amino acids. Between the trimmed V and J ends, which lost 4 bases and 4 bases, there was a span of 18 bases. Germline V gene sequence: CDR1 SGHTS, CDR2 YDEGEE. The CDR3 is CASSRGAETWGNTIYF. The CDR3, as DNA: TGTGCCAGCAGCCGGGGGGCCGAAACGTGGGGAAACACCATATATTTT.

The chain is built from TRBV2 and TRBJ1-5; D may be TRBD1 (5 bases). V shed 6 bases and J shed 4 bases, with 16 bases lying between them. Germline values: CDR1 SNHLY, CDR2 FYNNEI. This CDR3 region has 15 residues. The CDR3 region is CASRGRGIGNQPQHF. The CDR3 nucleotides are TGTGCCAGCAGAGGAAGGGGTATCGGGAATCAGCCCCAGCATTTT.

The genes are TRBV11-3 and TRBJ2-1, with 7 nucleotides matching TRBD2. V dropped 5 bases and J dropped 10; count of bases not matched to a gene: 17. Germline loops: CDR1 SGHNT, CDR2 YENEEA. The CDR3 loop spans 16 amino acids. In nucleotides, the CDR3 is TGTGCCAGCAGCCACATAGCGGGTCTACCAGGGAAGGAGCAGTTCTTC. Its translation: CASSHIAGLPGKEQFF.

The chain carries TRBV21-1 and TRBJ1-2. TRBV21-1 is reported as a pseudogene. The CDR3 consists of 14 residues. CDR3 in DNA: TGTGCCAGCAGCAAAGCGCTGGGAGGTGATGGCTACACCTTC. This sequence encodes CASSKALGGDGYTF.

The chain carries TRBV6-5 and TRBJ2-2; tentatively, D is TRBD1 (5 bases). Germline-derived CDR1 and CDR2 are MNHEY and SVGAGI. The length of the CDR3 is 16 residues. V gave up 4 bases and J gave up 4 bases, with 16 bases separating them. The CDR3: CASSSRGTSSTGELFF. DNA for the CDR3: TGTGCCAGCAGTTCAAGGGGAACCAGTAGCACCGGGGAGCTGTTTTTT.

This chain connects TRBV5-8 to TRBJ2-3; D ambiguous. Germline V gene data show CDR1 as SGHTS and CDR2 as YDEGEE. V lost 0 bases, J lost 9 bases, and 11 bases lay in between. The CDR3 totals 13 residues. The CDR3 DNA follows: TGTGCCAGCAGCTTGGAGGGCCACAAAACGCAGTATTTT. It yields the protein CASSLEGHKTQYF.

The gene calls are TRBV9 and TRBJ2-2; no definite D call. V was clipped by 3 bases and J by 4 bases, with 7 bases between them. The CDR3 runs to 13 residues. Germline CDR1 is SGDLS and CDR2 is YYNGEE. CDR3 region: CASSARGTGELFF. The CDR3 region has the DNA TGTGCCAGCAGCGCACGCGGCACCGGGGAGCTGTTTTTT.

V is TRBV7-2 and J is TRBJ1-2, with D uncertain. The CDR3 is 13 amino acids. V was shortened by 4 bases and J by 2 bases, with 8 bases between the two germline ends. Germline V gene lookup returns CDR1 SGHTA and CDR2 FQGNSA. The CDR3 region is CASSYGMNYGYTF. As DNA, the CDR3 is TGTGCCAGCAGCTACGGGATGAACTATGGCTACACCTTC.